This T cell receptor (beta chain) was recorded in a study of shared clonotypes between healthy human individuals. Study at large: Three CD4 naive, three CD4 memory, two CD8 naive and one CD8 memory plate were used per donor.

The V gene lost 4 bases and the J gene lost 8 bases, with 12 bases spanning the gap. The CDR3 covers 12 residues. Germline V gives CDR1 SGHNT, CDR2 YYREEE (reference sequence). The method was immunoSEQ multiplex PCR; TCRdb's version includes in-frame clones alone and lacks a portion of them. Seen here are more than 600,000 clones, approximately 90% observed once, and the top ten hold more than 20%. Positively selected for CCR7, the CD45RO-negative cells used as naive CD8 cells excluded terminally differentiated effector memory CD45RA+ cells. This TCR was recovered from a young man in good health. Sample: naive CD8+ T cells sorted from blood. The chain joins TRBV5-4 to TRBJ1-2, with D possibly being TRBD1 (5 bases). CDR3 in amino acids: CASSPGSGGYTF. The CDR3 DNA is TGTGCCAGCAGCCCAGGGTCGGGCGGCTACACCTTC.